This T cell receptor (beta chain) is drawn from a study of shared clonotypes between healthy human individuals (dated by TCRdb to 2020 to 2022). With respect to the entire study: The cohort comprised two women and a few men aged 18 to 49 years. Libraries were prepared and TCR repertoires were sequenced by different laboratories using diverse techniques, in order to increase sequencing depth and limit assay-specific biases. Per donor, leukapheresis produced somewhere between about 0.85 and 9.5 billion PBMCs. To estimate repertoire size and how much clonotypes are shared between individuals, the study performed deep sequencing of blood TCR repertoires from roughly five healthy adults. Per donor, three plates each were used for CD4 naive and CD4 memory, two for CD8 naive, and one for CD8 memory. Broad study findings and their caveats: Clonotypes shared by all four sorted-subset donors showed higher generation probabilities than non-shared clonotypes. Because the study included a small number of donors, the genetic and exposure-history diversity represented was limited. Pairwise subsampling indicated that sequencing depth was expected to affect the degree of clonotype sharing among donors. Even with the large sequencing depth, rarefaction of the sorted-subset datasets indicated that sequencing was incomplete. When a few donors were compared, the shared fraction of clonotypes was approximately 5% for naive CD4, 3.5% for naive CD8, 2% to 2.5% for memory CD4, and 0.4% for memory CD8. Only blood was sampled, and tissue TCR repertoires likely differ from those in blood. Larger estimated clonotype richness was generally found for naive subsets than for memory subsets.

The CDR3, from cysteine to phenylalanine, totals 17 residues. This entry keeps only the CDR3 DNA: 51 bases, framed from base 1. V lost 4 bases and J lost 4 bases, and the count of bases not matched to a germline gene is 13. CDR1 and CDR2 (SGHRS, YFSETQ) derive from the germline V gene. Donors were healthy HIV-negative adults with no recently reported acute infections or vaccinations. Only Caucasian adults living in Nashville, Tennessee, USA were represented among the donors. CD4+ T cells were enriched by magnetic negative selection; naive cells were then positively selected on CD45RA, and the negative fraction formed the memory subset. Blood was collected by leukapheresis, and PBMCs were isolated by Ficoll-Histopaque density gradient centrifugation and then cryopreserved in liquid nitrogen vapor phase. Analytical flow cytometry was used to check the purity and quantity of each magnetically sorted T cell population. From each sorted fraction, genomic DNA was isolated and quantified by UV absorbance on a Nanodrop 2000c.

With respect to this clone: Its antigen target is currently unknown. The record has no base qualities; no much larger clone is one base away.

Using the deep immunoSEQ assay, TCR CDR3 regions were amplified from genomic DNA by multiplex PCR. Extracted genomic DNA from each cell subset was distributed evenly across all wells of several immunoSEQ 96-well plates, and each plate was treated as a replicate. Each replicate PCR for sorted subsets received approximately 220 ng genomic DNA, equal to some 32,000 T cell genomes. Purified libraries were measured with a Qubit 3.0 fluorometer, size-checked on a Bioanalyzer 2100, and measured again with the KAPA Library Quantification kit. A separate single-read 150-cycle Illumina NextSeq 550 flow cell was used to sequence each immunoSEQ 96-well plate. The authors' analysis ran thus. Because the immunoSEQ output held only junctional sequences and lacked quality scores, the filtering could not match the filtering applied to full-length reads. To assign V/J genes and CDR3, sequences were annotated against IMGT germline references using PyIR, a Python wrapper for IgBLAST v1.9. Reads with weak V/J assignments (E-value above 1e-6), missing CDR3, stop codons, out-of-frame junctions, or ambiguous translated residues were removed. V3J clonotypes were defined by identical inferred V gene, J gene, and CDR3 amino acid sequence. To compute the percentage overlap between repertoires, the number of shared unique clonotypes was divided by the size of the smaller repertoire. Three approaches were used to assess repertoire richness: RTK rarefaction, the Chao1 estimator, and Recon v2.1 estimates of unobserved clonotypes. OLGA was used to compute generation probabilities for all TCRbeta clonotypes that the gDNA method yielded from several donors. TCRdb mirrors the immuneACCESS table, restricted to in-frame sequences. Some clones are absent from its copies; in checked studies, under half trace to an unresolved V gene, and the reason for the others is unknown. V and J calls and clone size come straight from that table; D and trimming were deduced from the DNA. This sample is represented by around 1,100,000 clones; 70% to 80% of them were singletons. Clones ranked in the top ten supply 0.89% of the sample.

The chain was built from TRBV5-1 and TRBJ2-2; TRBD1 fits 7 bases in the junction. The receptor comes from a man aged 18 to 30 in good health. Some clones in this sample may be carry-over from other donors' samples. Sequenced material: memory CD4+ T cells from PBMCs. In the paper's terms, the cell subset or site label means: CD45RA-negative fraction. For the CDR3, the sequence is CASSISSGQRPTGELFF. The sequence in DNA is TGCGCCAGCAGCATTAGTTCGGGACAGAGACCCACCGGGGAGCTGTTTTTT.